This TCR beta chain was observed in a study of blood T cell repertoires in COVID-19. Background on the study: Sites across the United States, Italy and Spain contributed samples from acute and convalescent COVID-19. PBMCs, B-cell-depleted T cells, or T cells provided the cDNA or gDNA that made up the material.

J gave up 4 bases and V 0 bases, and 6 bases lay outside the gene matches. The CDR3 length is 17 residues. Per germline, CDR1 MRHNA and CDR2 SNTAGT. Methods used by the authors: Nucleated cell number was recorded as an estimate derived from reference gene primer amplification. Clones were read by immunoSEQ multiplex PCR, and TCRdb kept only the in-frame ones, dropping some. V, J and clone size derive from that table, while D and trimming were established from the DNA sequence. The repertoire has 270,000 or so clones, about 90% of them found once; the top ten carry more than 9.5%. In Seattle, patients joined the study during active infection and were tracked longitudinally.

Specimen: peripheral blood. The rearrangement uses TRBV6-4 and TRBJ2-3; 11 nucleotides agree with TRBD1. The sequence came from a woman aged 25 to 39 with COVID-19, enrolled during active disease. The CDR3 here is CASSDSIRTGGPDTQYF. CDR3 nucleotides: TGTGCCAGCAGTGACTCGATTAGGACAGGGGGCCCAGATACGCAGTATTTT.